The T cell receptor beta chain described here comes from a study of T cell responses to AZD1222 COVID-19 vaccine. Study-level findings and limits: Repertoire sampling happened only post peak T cell response.

The protocol was immunoSEQ multiplex PCR, while the TCRdb copy is restricted to in-frame clones and leaves out a portion. The repertoire holds about 140,000 clones, around 93% seen once, with roughly 3.6% in the top ten. Concerning this clone: Its antigen is still unknown.

Second doses that came at about 4 or about 12 weeks were put together. CDR3 length: 14 amino acids. V lost 3 bases to trimming and J lost 8 bases, with 16 bases between them. Germline CDR1 is SEHNR and CDR2 is FQNEAQ (reference sequence). This material consisted of peripheral blood, taken 28 days after the second AZD1222 dose. The chain links TRBV7-9 to TRBJ1-2, with unresolved D. The receptor comes from an adult who received the AZD1222 COVID-19 vaccine. The DNA for the CDR3 is TGTGCCAGCAGCTTGGGTTACGTATTCGGCGGCTACACCTTC. Amino acids: CASSLGYVFGGYTF.